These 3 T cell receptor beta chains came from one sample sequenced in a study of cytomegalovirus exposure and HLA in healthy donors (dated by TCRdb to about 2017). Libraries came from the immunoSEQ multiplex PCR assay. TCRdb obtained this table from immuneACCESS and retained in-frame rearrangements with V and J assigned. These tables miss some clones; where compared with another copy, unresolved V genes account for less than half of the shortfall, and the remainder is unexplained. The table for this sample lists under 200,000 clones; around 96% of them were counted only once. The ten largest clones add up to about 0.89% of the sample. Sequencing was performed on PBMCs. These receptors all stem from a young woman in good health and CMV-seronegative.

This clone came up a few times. The CDR3 DNA reads TGTGCCATCAGTGGAGACAGGGTCGAGCAGTACTTC. Translated: CAISGDRVEQYF. The chain is built from TRBV10-3 and TRBJ2-7; TRBD1 matches 7 bases. CDR1 ENHRY and CDR2 SYGVKD come from the germline V gene. The CDR3 length is 12 residues. V lost 4 bases to trimming and J lost 6 bases; unmatched junction nucleotides: 3.

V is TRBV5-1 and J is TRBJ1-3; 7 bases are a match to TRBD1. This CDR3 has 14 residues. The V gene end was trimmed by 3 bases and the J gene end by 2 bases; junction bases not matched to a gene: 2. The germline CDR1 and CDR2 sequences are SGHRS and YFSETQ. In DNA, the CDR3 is TGCGCCAGCAGCTCAGGGGGAGCTGGAAACACCATATATTTT. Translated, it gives CASSSGGAGNTIYF.

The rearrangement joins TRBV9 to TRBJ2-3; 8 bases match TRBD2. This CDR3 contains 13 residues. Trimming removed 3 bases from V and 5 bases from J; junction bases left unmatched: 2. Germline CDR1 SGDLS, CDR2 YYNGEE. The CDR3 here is CASSAGGGDTQYF. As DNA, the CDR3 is TGTGCCAGCAGCGCCGGGGGGGGAGATACGCAGTATTTT.